This T cell receptor (beta chain) was profiled in a study of identical twins. Study observations and caveats: Out-of-frame sharing of TCR alpha in monozygotic twins was underestimated by models.

Through template switching, a universal primer site was introduced, and the cDNA contained unique molecular identifiers. Via MiXCR, TCRdb re-called the 5' RACE reads, giving one row per CDR3 protein. The sample has around 550,000 distinct CDR3 sequences, roughly 15% seen once. Germline V lookup: CDR1 LNHDA, CDR2 SQIVND (reference sequence). This CDR3 contains 14 residues. Losses at the gene ends were 3 bases for V and 1 base for J; bases not matched to a gene: 2. This clonotype was detected only a few times. Its target is unknown. This sample also appeared in a second study, on yellow fever vaccine responses in identical twins.

Specimen: CD4+ T cells sorted from blood. The chain uses TRBV19 and TRBJ2-7; TRBD1 matches 8 bases. The sequence derives from a woman under 30 in good health. Here the CDR3 reads CASSMTGASYEQYF. As DNA, the CDR3 is TGTGCCAGTAGTATGACAGGGGCTTCCTACGAGCAGTACTTC.